The sequence of this TCR beta chain was determined in a study of identical twins. MiXCR, applied by TCRdb to the 5' RACE reads, yields one record per CDR3 protein. The table records 540,000 or so distinct CDR3 sequences, under 25% of them present only once. Findings and limits, study-wide: The study found excess low generation probability among twin-shared out-of-frame alpha sequences. The degree of excess twin sharing was weaker in beta out-of-frame sequences. In cord blood, abundant beta clonotypes had fewer insertions; memory showed no trend.

The CDR3 totals 15 residues. Germline CDR1 reads DFQATT; CDR2 reads SNEGSKA (reference sequence). With V trimmed by 3 bases and J by 4 bases, 8 bases remained unmatched. As for this clonotype: Antigen specificity is unknown.

These records were also assigned to another study, of yellow fever vaccine responses in identical twins.

The gene calls are TRBV20-1 and TRBJ2-1; TRBD2 aligns across 8 bases. This receptor was obtained from a woman aged 18 to 35 in good health. The sample taken for sequencing was CD4+ T cells sorted from blood. DNA for the CDR3: TGCAGTGCTAGGGCGTCGGGGGGGAATTACAATGAGCAGTTCTTC. Translation: CSARASGGNYNEQFF.